One and the same sample provided the 17 T cell receptor beta chains below, sequenced in a study of beta chain features in type 1 diabetes. Study-wide results and caveats: Moderate yet significant TCRB CDR3 shortening was seen in Type 1 diabetes patients in all four CD4+ subsets.

Sequenced material consisted of expressed TCRB transcripts (all of the isolated RNA was reverse transcribed). Sequenced by immunoSEQ multiplex PCR; TCRdb stores in-frame clones only, minus some. In the table there are about 360,000 clones, over 10% of which are singletons. These receptors' targets are unknown. The specimen was naive CD4+ T cells from blood. The receptors were gathered from a woman between 18 and 29 years old with type 1 diabetes.

In its sample, this clone was seen a few times. The rearrangement uses TRBV29-1 and TRBJ2-7; D gene unclear. The V gene's germline CDR1 is SQVTM and CDR2 ANQGSEA. V was shortened by 5 bases and J by 8 bases, with 10 bases between the two germline ends. The CDR3 covers 10 residues. CDR3 loop: CSVHKEKQYF. DNA for the CDR3: TGCAGCGTTCATAAAGAGAAGCAGTACTTC.

V is TRBV6-5 and J is TRBJ2-5; 9 bases map to TRBD2. J lost 4 bases, V lost 8 bases, and 2 bases had no gene match. Germline CDR1 MNHEY, CDR2 SVGAGI. This CDR3 region has 12 residues. The CDR3 DNA reads TGTGCCAGCGGGACTAGCCCAGAGACCCAGTACTTC. This encodes CASGTSPETQYF.

V and J are TRBV14 and TRBJ2-1; TRBD2 aligns across 12 bases. After removal of 3 bases from V and 3 bases from J, the junction contained 3 bases not matched to a gene. CDR3 length equals 16 residues. Per germline, CDR1 SGHDN and CDR2 FVKESK. The CDR3: CASSHQTSGGYNEQFF. The CDR3 DNA follows: TGTGCCAGCAGCCACCAGACTAGCGGGGGCTACAATGAGCAGTTCTTC.

The gene calls are TRBV7-9 and TRBJ2-2, with D tentatively TRBD1 (6 bases). With 5 bases removed from V and 6 bases from J, the gap between germline ends came to 13 bases. Germline V gene lookup returns CDR1 SEHNR and CDR2 FQNEAQ (reference sequence). The CDR3 has 14 residues. This CDR3 is CASSPGTIPGELFF. The CDR3 DNA is TGTGCCAGCAGCCCCGGGACAATTCCCGGGGAGCTGTTTTTT.

The chain links TRBV11-3 to TRBJ2-7, with TRBD1 as a possible D gene (6 bases). CDR3 length: 15 amino acids. From germline, CDR1 is SGHNT and CDR2 YENEEA. Trimming cost V 1 base and J 3 bases, with 13 bases left between them. The CDR3 DNA sequence: TGTGCCAGCAGCTTAGTTCGCGGACAGAGCTACGAGCAGTACTTC. It yields the protein CASSLVRGQSYEQYF. Variable domain in full (rest from reference TRBV11-3 and TRBJ2-7): EAGVVQSPRYKIIEKKQPVAFWCNPISGHNTLYWYLQNLGQGPELLIRYENEEAVDDSQLPKDRFSAERLKGVDSTLKIQPAELGDSAVYLCASSLVRGQSYEQYFGPGTRLTVT.

The rearrangement links TRBV9 to TRBJ1-2; D is undetermined. The V gene's germline CDR1 is SGDLS and CDR2 YYNGEE. V lost 4 bases and J 8 bases, leaving 12 bases between the germline ends. The CDR3 is 12 residues long. CDR3 sequence (DNA): TGTGCCAGCAGCCCCTTGGGCGTGGGCTACACCTTC. This encodes CASSPLGVGYTF.

V gene TRBV29-1 combines with J gene TRBJ1-1; a possible D gene is TRBD1 (6 bases). The V end was cut by 3 bases, the J end by 0 bases, with 11 bases between. There are 14 residues in the CDR3. The germline gives CDR1 SQVTM, CDR2 ANQGSEA. The CDR3 loop is CSVDARQVNTEAFF. The CDR3 DNA sequence: TGCAGCGTTGACGCGAGACAGGTGAACACTGAAGCTTTCTTT.

This clone was seen more than once but under ten times. The V call is TRBV2, the J call TRBJ1-2; 7 bases fit TRBD1. The CDR3 runs to 11 residues. V lost 11 bases, J lost 3 bases, and 3 bases stayed unmatched. Germline V gene sequence: CDR1 SNHLY, CDR2 FYNNEI. The CDR3 region is CAGQEDYGYTF. The CDR3 DNA sequence: TGTGCCGGACAGGAGGACTATGGCTACACCTTC.

The chain combines TRBV5-1 with TRBJ2-5, with D possibly matching TRBD2 (5 bases). Germline-derived CDR1 and CDR2 are SGHRS and YFSETQ. The germline V and J ends were trimmed by 0 bases and 4 bases, with 13 bases remaining between them. The CDR3 is 15 amino acids. In DNA, the CDR3 is TGCGCCAGCAGCTTGGTGGAGGATGGGGTAGAGACCCAGTACTTC. Translation: CASSLVEDGVETQYF.

Only a few counts were recorded for this clone. The chain has TRBV4-1 and TRBJ2-5; 11 nucleotides agree with TRBD2. This CDR3 is 17 amino acids long. Looked up from germline, CDR1 is MGHRA and CDR2 is YSYEKL. Unmatched junction bases numbered 18, after V lost 8 bases and J lost 7 bases. The CDR3 DNA reads as TGCGCCAGCTCGCGAGAGGGAGAATTGACTAGCGGGATGACCCAGTACTTC. Encoded protein: CASSREGELTSGMTQYF.

V and J are TRBV4-3 and TRBJ2-1; tentatively, D is TRBD1 (7 bases). The germline V gene encodes CDR1 LGHNA and CDR2 YSLEER. The V gene lost 0 bases and the J gene lost 6 bases, with 15 bases spanning the gap. This CDR3 has 16 residues. The CDR3 DNA reads TGCGCCAGCAGCCAAGATTATCGCCAGGGGGGCAATGAGCAGTTCTTC. The encoded protein is CASSQDYRQGGNEQFF.

The rearrangement joins TRBV15 to TRBJ1-1; no clear D. CDR1 and CDR2 from the germline V gene are LNHNV and YYDKDF (reference sequence). V lost 2 bases and J lost 6, with 10 bases in between. The CDR3 spans 13 residues. Written as DNA, the CDR3 is TGTGCCACCAGCAGAAACAGTGGGTCTGAAGCTTTCTTT. Residues: CATSRNSGSEAFF.

This clone was counted only a few times. The V call is TRBV4-3, the J call TRBJ1-2; TRBD1 matches 11 bases. In germline, CDR1 is LGHNA, CDR2 YSLEER. This CDR3 is 17 amino acids long. The trim removed 4 bases at V and 3 bases at J, leaving 10 bases unmatched. The CDR3, as DNA: TGCGCCAGCAGCCGAGAATCCGGGACAGGGGGAGACTATGGCTACACCTTC. It yields the protein CASSRESGTGGDYGYTF.

The chain joins TRBV9 to TRBJ1-2; TRBD1 agrees at 8 bases. CDR1 is SGDLS and CDR2 is YYNGEE in the germline V gene. The CDR3 runs 16 residues. The V and J ends lost 0 bases and 2 bases, in that order; junction bases with no gene match: 6. CDR3 nucleotide sequence: TGTGCCAGCAGCGTAGGGGACAGGACTTTAAACTATGGCTACACCTTC. Encoded protein: CASSVGDRTLNYGYTF. Filled out from reference TRBV9 and TRBJ1-2, the complete variable domain reads DSGVTQTPKHLITATGQRVTLRCSPRSGDLSVYWYQQSLDQGLQFLIQYYNGEERAKGNILERFSAQQFPDLHSELNLSSLELGDSALYFCASSVGDRTLNYGYTFGSGTRLTVV.

Only a few counts were recorded for this clone. The rearrangement joins TRBV2 to TRBJ2-5; the D is unclear. Germline lookup yields CDR1 SNHLY and CDR2 FYNNEI. The ends were cut back, 6 bases at V and 5 bases at J, with 7 bases in the middle. The length of the CDR3 is 11 residues. In DNA, the CDR3 is TGTGCCAGCAGGAATCAGGAGACCCAGTACTTC. This gives the protein CASRNQETQYF.

This clone turned up a few times. The V call is TRBV7-2, the J call TRBJ2-5, with D hard to call. Deletions cut 5 bases from V and 5 bases from J, with 12 bases between. The length of the CDR3 is 13 residues. Per the germline V gene, CDR1 is SGHTA and CDR2 is FQGNSA. The CDR3 protein is CASSPARRETQYF. CDR3 bases: TGTGCCAGCAGCCCCGCTAGAAGGGAGACCCAGTACTTC.

V and J are TRBV29-1 and TRBJ1-1, with D tentatively TRBD1 (5 bases). V was cut by 4 bases and J by 5 bases, with 14 bases left in between. CDR1 is SQVTM, CDR2 ANQGSEA, per germline. This CDR3 has 13 residues. This CDR3 reads CSVVEGRGTEAFF. The CDR3, as DNA: TGCAGCGTTGTGGAGGGGCGAGGTACTGAAGCTTTCTTT. Supplemented by reference TRBV29-1 and TRBJ1-1, the full variable domain reads SAVISQKPSRDICQRGTSLTIQCQVDSQVTMMFWYRQQPGQSLTLIATANQGSEATYESGFVIDKFPISRPNLTFSTLTVSNMSPEDSSIYLCSVVEGRGTEAFFGQGTRLTVV.